This T cell receptor (beta chain) was obtained from a study of PD-L1 blockade in urothelial cancer. Overall study context: Blood analysis was done at 3 weeks (second dose) and 6 weeks after treatment began. Broader study findings: Below-median pretreatment blood TCR clonality was a predictor of better survival.

A total of 1 to 8 samples per patient were collected pretreatment and on-treatment. A remark on this clone: Its antigen is still unknown.

The CDR3 consists of 16 residues. Germline lookup yields CDR1 WSHSY and CDR2 SAAADI. The V and J ends lost 4 bases and 4 bases, in that order; junction bases with no gene match: 9. The repertoire was sequenced with immunoSEQ multiplex PCR; TCRdb's copy has only in-frame clones and lacks some. The data hold 55,000 to 70,000 clones, with roughly 87% observed a single time. This receptor was identified in a man aged 70 or older with urothelial cancer. V is TRBV10-2 and J is TRBJ2-1; TRBD2 agrees at 8 bases. The source was PBMCs, collected around atezolizumab (anti-PD-L1) treatment. The chain's CDR3 is CASSASGSPIYNEQFF. The DNA of the CDR3 is TGCGCCAGCAGTGCAAGCGGGAGCCCTATTTACAATGAGCAGTTCTTC.